This T cell receptor (beta chain) was observed in a study of T cell repertoires in cytomegalovirus infection. This clonotype was found a few times. Its antigen is not identified. Each CDR3 protein is one row after TCRdb ran MiXCR on the reads. The sample records about 890,000 distinct CDR3 sequences, roughly a third being singletons. This sequence was found in a human donor in good health (CMV status not recorded). Some clones in this sample may be carry-over from other donors' samples. Sequenced here: cultured CD8+ T cells from PBMCs, sampled from culture after CMV antigen stimulation.

CDR3 bases: TGTGCCAGCAGTTTAGGGGGGACCCCAGAGACCCAGTACTTC. Its translation: CASSLGGTPETQYF. The genes are TRBV27 and TRBJ2-5; TRBD2 might be the D (6 bases). The ends were cut back, 2 bases at V and 4 bases at J, with 11 bases in the middle. CDR3 length: 14 amino acids. CDR1 and CDR2 from the germline V gene are MNHEY and SMNVEV (reference sequence).